The source of this T cell receptor (beta chain) is a study of blood T cell repertoires in COVID-19. Study-wide background: From T cells, B-cell-depleted T cells, or PBMCs came the material, which was cDNA or gDNA.

Germline V CDR1 and CDR2: SGHRS, YFSETQ. The V segment lost 0 bases and the J segment 4 bases; nucleotides outside the gene matches: 5. The CDR3 has 15 residues. The protocol was immunoSEQ multiplex PCR, while the TCRdb copy is restricted to in-frame clones and leaves out a portion. Counted here are under 300,000 clones, roughly nine tenths occurring once; the ten biggest clones make up 10% to 15%. The chain is built from TRBV5-1 and TRBJ1-2; 8 bases align to TRBD1. The sequencing input was peripheral blood. The origin of this receptor is a woman aged 25 to 39 with COVID-19, enrolled during active disease. CDR3 in amino acids: CASSLVGTGTYGYTF. DNA for the CDR3: TGCGCCAGCAGCTTGGTCGGGACAGGAACCTATGGCTACACCTTC.